A single sample gave rise to the 8 T cell receptor beta chains below, sequenced in a study of a mutant IDH1 vaccine in newly diagnosed glioma. TCRdb's table, derived via immunoSEQ multiplex PCR, lists solely in-frame clones and lacks some. The sample comprises approximately 100,000 clones, 70% to 90% of which are singletons, and roughly 0.61% rests with the top ten. The sample's time point: baseline, week 1 (first vaccination visit). Treatment: pre-vaccination baseline after standard-of-care therapy. Sequences were derived from PBMCs, sampled from a glioma patient treated with radiotherapy, temozolomide or both. The source is a woman aged 45-65 years with glioma.

V gene TRBV9 combines with J gene TRBJ2-2; D is ambiguous. The CDR3 totals 14 residues. Germline CDR1 is SGDLS and CDR2 is YYNGEE. The V gene lost 3 bases and the J gene lost 0 bases, with 6 bases spanning the gap. The CDR3 DNA reads TGTGCCAGCAGCGAACCCGCGAACACCGGGGAGCTGTTTTTT. Protein product: CASSEPANTGELFF.

J is TRBJ2-1 and V is TRBV11-3; either TRBD1 or TRBD2 may fit D (6 bases each). The germline V gene encodes CDR1 SGHNT and CDR2 YENEEA. The V and J ends lost 5 bases and 3 bases respectively, with 14 bases between them. CDR3 length: 15 residues. This CDR3 reads CASSPGAPLYNEQFF. DNA of the CDR3: TGTGCCAGCAGCCCGGGGGCCCCCCTCTACAATGAGCAGTTCTTC.

V and J are TRBV20-1 and TRBJ2-4; D not certain. Trimming stripped 5 bases from V and 7 bases from J, with 9 bases between. In germline, CDR1 is DFQATT, CDR2 SNEGSKA (reference sequence). CDR3 size: 11 residues. The CDR3 sequence: CSAGPQNIQYF. The CDR3 DNA reads TGCAGTGCTGGACCTCAGAACATTCAGTACTTC.

This clone was picked up one time. The chain recombines TRBV7-3 with TRBJ2-1, with TRBD2 matching over 8 bases. Germline CDR1 SGHTA, CDR2 FQGTGA. The CDR3 runs to 18 residues. The V and J ends lost 1 base and 6 bases, in that order; junction bases with no gene match: 14. This CDR3 is CASSLNGGGAGDPNEQFF. In DNA form, the CDR3 reads TGTGCCAGCAGCTTAAATGGGGGCGGAGCGGGAGACCCCAATGAGCAGTTCTTC.

The V gene is TRBV9, the J gene TRBJ1-1; D is perhaps TRBD1 (5 bases). Deletions cut 4 bases from V and 9 bases from J, with 13 bases between. CDR3 size: 12 residues. CDR1 and CDR2 (germline): SGDLS, YYNGEE. CDR3 in amino acids: CASSLYGGQAFF. As DNA, the CDR3 is TGTGCCAGCAGCCTTTATGGGGGTCAAGCTTTCTTT.

The chain couples TRBV5-1 to TRBJ1-1; D unresolved. The CDR3 runs 14 residues. The germline CDR1 and CDR2 sequences are SGHRS and YFSETQ. V lost 4 bases and J 1 base, leaving 11 bases between the germline ends. The CDR3 DNA is TGCGCCAGCAGCACCCGGGCCGCGAACACTGAAGCTTTCTTT. It is translated as CASSTRAANTEAFF. Full variable domain (remainder filled in from reference TRBV5-1 and TRBJ1-1): KAGVTQTPRYLIKTRGQQVTLSCSPISGHRSVSWYQQTPGQGLQFLFEYFSETQRNKGNFPGRFSGRQFSNSRSEMNVSTLELGDSALYLCASSTRAANTEAFFGQGTRLTVV.

The table lists this clone with a few counts. The rearrangement uses TRBV2 and TRBJ1-1, with 8 bases identical to TRBD1. Germline values: CDR1 SNHLY, CDR2 FYNNEI. The ends lost 5 bases at V and 4 bases at J; junction bases unmatched: 3. This CDR3 contains 13 residues. CDR3 loop: CASSTGGVTEAFF. CDR3 bases: TGTGCCAGCAGTACAGGGGGGGTCACTGAAGCTTTCTTT.

This chain connects TRBV9 to TRBJ2-3, with 7 nucleotides matching TRBD1. The ends lost 0 bases at V and 2 bases at J; junction bases unmatched: 6. Germline lookup yields CDR1 SGDLS and CDR2 YYNGEE. This CDR3 region has 16 residues. CDR3 sequence reads: CASSVGRQGYTDTQYF. The CDR3 DNA is TGTGCCAGCAGCGTAGGGAGACAGGGATACACAGATACGCAGTATTTT.